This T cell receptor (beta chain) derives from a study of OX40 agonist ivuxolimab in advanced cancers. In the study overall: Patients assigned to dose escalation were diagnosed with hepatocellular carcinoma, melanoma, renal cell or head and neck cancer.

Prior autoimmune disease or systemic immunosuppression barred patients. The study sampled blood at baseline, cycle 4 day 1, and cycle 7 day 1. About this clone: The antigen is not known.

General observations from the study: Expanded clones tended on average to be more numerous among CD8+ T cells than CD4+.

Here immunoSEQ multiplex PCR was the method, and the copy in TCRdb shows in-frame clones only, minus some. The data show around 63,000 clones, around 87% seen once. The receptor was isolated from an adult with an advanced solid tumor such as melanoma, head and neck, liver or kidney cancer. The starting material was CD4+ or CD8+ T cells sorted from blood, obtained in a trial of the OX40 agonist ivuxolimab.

The CDR3 loop reads CASSVQGDTEAFF. CDR3 nucleotide sequence: TGTGCCAGCAGCGTACAGGGAGACACTGAAGCTTTCTTT. The chain recombines TRBV9 with TRBJ1-1, with D tentatively TRBD1 (5 bases). CDR3 length: 13 amino acids. The V end was cut by 1 base, the J end by 3 bases, with 7 bases between. Germline CDR1 reads SGDLS; CDR2 reads YYNGEE.